A single sample gave rise to the 5 T cell receptor beta chains below, sequenced in a study of blood T cell repertoires in COVID-19. Here immunoSEQ multiplex PCR was the method, and the copy in TCRdb shows in-frame clones only, minus some. The repertoire includes 75,000 to 100,000 clones, over 70% of them detected once, and about 4.2% sits in the top ten. The specimen was peripheral blood. These TCRs come from a man in his 60s with acute or convalescent COVID-19.

This clone has a single count. This chain uses TRBV9 with TRBJ2-2; 13 positions match TRBD2. The V segment lost 3 bases and the J segment 3 bases; nucleotides outside the gene matches: 5. Germline CDR1 and CDR2: SGDLS and YYNGEE. This CDR3 spans 17 amino acids. In nucleotides, the CDR3 is TGTGCCAGCAGCGCGGGACTAGCGGGAACTTACACCGGGGAGCTGTTTTTT. Protein: CASSAGLAGTYTGELFF.

This clone is a singleton in its sample. This sequence joins TRBV6-2 or TRBV6-3 and TRBJ2-1, with 10 bases aligning to TRBD1. The CDR3 extends over 17 amino acids. The V gene end was trimmed by 2 bases and the J gene end by 10 bases; junction bases not matched to a gene: 14. In germline, CDR1 is MNHEY, CDR2 SVGEGT. The CDR3 DNA reads TGTGCCAGCAGTTACCCCCCCGGGACAGGGGATATCCGGGAGCAGTTCTTC. It specifies CASSYPPGTGDIREQFF.

This clone was counted between two and nine times. The chain carries TRBV24-1 and TRBJ1-5; 9 nucleotides match TRBD1. The length of the CDR3 is 22 residues. Germline V gene data show CDR1 as KGHDR and CDR2 as SFDVKD. V gave up 0 bases and J gave up 0 bases; unmatched junction bases: 17. The CDR3 nucleotides read TGTGCCACCAGTGATTTGTCGGACAGGGGAGGAGATGGAGTGTATAGCAATCAGCCCCAGCATTTT. Its translation: CATSDLSDRGGDGVYSNQPQHF.

J is TRBJ2-7 and V is TRBV11-2; TRBD1 aligns across 7 bases. J lost 0 bases, V lost 5 bases, and 7 bases had no gene match. The CDR3 runs to 15 residues. Germline values: CDR1 SGHAT, CDR2 FQNNGV. CDR3 sequence (DNA): TGTGCCAGCAGCGCCAGGGACAGAAGCTCCTACGAGCAGTACTTC. Translating gives CASSARDRSSYEQYF.

The chain recombines TRBV18 with TRBJ1-2; D is ambiguous. The germline V gene has CDR1 KGHSH and CDR2 LQKENI. This CDR3 is built from 15 residues. V lost 2 bases to trimming and J lost 4 bases, with 14 bases between them. As DNA, the CDR3 is TGTGCCAGCTCACCAAATCGTCCAGAAATCTATGGCTACACCTTC. It is translated as CASSPNRPEIYGYTF.